The sequence of this T cell receptor (beta chain) was determined in a study of blood T cell repertoires in COVID-19. The CDR3 is 18 residues long. Germline V gene lookup returns CDR1 SGHVS and CDR2 FQNEAQ. The trim removed 5 bases at V and 0 bases at J, leaving 13 bases unmatched. Profiled with immunoSEQ multiplex PCR; TCRdb holds only in-frame clones, not every one. The data hold around 340,000 clones, with about four fifths observed a single time. The sequencing input was peripheral blood. The chain joins TRBV7-8 to TRBJ2-1; 7 bases fit TRBD2. This receptor was identified in a man aged 25-45 years with active or convalescent COVID-19. The CDR3 reads CASSRRLATMDSYNEQFF. For the CDR3, the DNA is TGTGCCAGCAGCCGAAGACTAGCTACAATGGACTCCTACAATGAGCAGTTCTTC.